One sample yielded the 21 T cell receptor beta chains listed below, sequenced in a study of cytomegalovirus exposure and HLA in healthy donors (dated by TCRdb to 2016 to 2017). Library preparation used the immunoSEQ multiplex PCR assay. For the multiplex PCR, a mixture combining 60 forward primers for TCR Vbeta segments and 13 reverse primers for TCR Jbeta segments was used. TCRdb's version of the immuneACCESS table is confined to in-frame rearrangements and falls short of the full clone set. An unresolved V gene accounts for under half of the shortfall where checked; the remainder is of unknown origin. The sample contains around 210,000 clones, approximately 79% of them found a single time. About 1.7% of the sample is taken by the ten largest. The sample taken for sequencing was PBMCs. The receptors stem from a man aged 50 or older in good health and CMV-seronegative.

The CDR3 nucleotides read TGTGCCAGCTCACCGGCCAACGGGGGTACGCAGTATTTT. Its protein product is CASSPANGGTQYF. The rearrangement links TRBV18 to TRBJ2-3, with a possible D match to TRBD2 (6 bases). CDR3 size: 13 residues. V lost 3 bases, J lost 8 bases, and 12 bases lay in between. Germline assignment: CDR1 KGHSH and CDR2 LQKENI.

The gene calls are TRBV6-4 and TRBJ2-1, with TRBD1 as a possible D gene (6 bases). This CDR3 comprises 15 residues. The ends were cut back, 2 bases at V and 0 bases at J, with 8 bases in the middle. The germline CDR1 and CDR2 sequences are MRHNA and SNTAGT. CDR3 in DNA: TGTGCCAGCAGTGACACGGACAGCTCCTACAATGAGCAGTTCTTC. It codes for CASSDTDSSYNEQFF.

V usage is TRBV9 and J usage is TRBJ2-7; TRBD2 matches 8 bases. The V segment lost 3 bases and the J segment 3 bases; nucleotides outside the gene matches: 11. Germline V CDR1 and CDR2: SGDLS, YYNGEE. This CDR3 has 16 residues. CDR3 nucleotide sequence: TGTGCCAGCAGCGCCGGTCTAGCGGGCTCCATCTACGAGCAGTACTTC. Protein sequence: CASSAGLAGSIYEQYF.

About this clone itself: Other DNA sequences of this sample code for an identical CDR3. The rearrangement joins TRBV7-3 to TRBJ2-3, with unresolved D. Trimming removed 4 bases at V and 2 bases at J, with 4 bases between. This CDR3 is built from 12 residues. From germline, CDR1 is SGHTA and CDR2 FQGTGA. The CDR3: CASSSNTDTQYF. The CDR3 nucleotides are TGTGCCAGCAGCTCAAACACAGATACGCAGTATTTT.

V and J are TRBV6-1 and TRBJ2-3; no clear D. V was pared by 0 bases and J by 6 bases, with 16 bases between. This CDR3 comprises 16 residues. In germline, CDR1 is MNHNS, CDR2 SASEGT. In nucleotides, the CDR3 is TGTGCCAGCAGTGAAGCCTGGGCCGGCACGTCGGATACGCAGTATTTT. Protein: CASSEAWAGTSDTQYF.

A few counts support this clone. V gene TRBV2 combines with J gene TRBJ2-7; TRBD2 matches at 11 bases. The CDR3 is made up of 16 amino acids. Trimming at V came to 2 bases and at J to 4 bases, leaving 7 bases not matched to a gene. Germline CDR1 reads SNHLY; CDR2 reads FYNNEI. This CDR3 reads CASSEWVTSGIYEQYF. CDR3 bases: TGTGCCAGCAGTGAATGGGTGACTAGCGGGATATACGAGCAGTACTTC.

The chain employs TRBV19 and TRBJ2-1; possibly TRBD1 for D (5 bases). V was pared by 3 bases and J by 5 bases, with 23 bases between. The germline CDR1 and CDR2 sequences are LNHDA and SQIVND (reference sequence). CDR3 length equals 18 residues. CDR3 in DNA: TGTGCCAGTAGTATGGGCCCCTTTGGAAGGGGCCTAAACAATGAGCAGTTCTTC. As protein: CASSMGPFGRGLNNEQFF. Drawing the rest from reference TRBV19 and TRBJ2-1, the complete variable domain is DGGITQSPKYLFRKEGQNVTLSCEQNLNHDAMYWYRQDPGQGLRLIYYSQIVNDFQKGDIAEGYSVSREKKESFPLTVTSAQKNPTAFYLCASSMGPFGRGLNNEQFFGPGTRLTVL.

This chain uses TRBV4-1 with TRBJ2-7; 10 bases are a match to TRBD2. Germline V gives CDR1 MGHRA, CDR2 YSYEKL. The CDR3 consists of 15 residues. V dropped 4 bases and J dropped 1; count of bases not matched to a gene: 4. CDR3 in amino acids: CASSPWTSGSYEQYF. In DNA, the CDR3 is TGCGCCAGCAGCCCTTGGACTAGCGGATCCTACGAGCAGTACTTC.

This chain links TRBV11-2 with TRBJ2-7, with TRBD2 as a possible D gene (6 bases). CDR1 is SGHAT and CDR2 is FQNNGV in the germline V gene. Trimming stripped 4 bases from V and 2 bases from J, with 12 bases between. The CDR3 spans 14 residues. CDR3 DNA sequence: TGTGCCAGCAGCTCGTGGGGGGTCACCTACGAGCAGTACTTC. Translating it yields CASSSWGVTYEQYF.

V is TRBV28 and J is TRBJ2-1; TRBD2 matches at 10 bases. The CDR3 runs 11 residues. Per the germline V gene, CDR1 is MDHEN and CDR2 is SYDVKM. The CDR3 spells CTTSGSNEQFF. In DNA, the CDR3 is TGTACGACTAGCGGGTCCAATGAGCAGTTCTTC.

With regard to this clone: At one of its ends the junction is not consistent with the germline gene, which may arise from a read error. This chain uses TRBV10-3 with TRBJ1-2, with a tentative D call TRBD1 (5 bases). CDR3 length equals 14 residues. CDR1 is ENHRY, CDR2 SYGVKD, per germline. For the CDR3, the DNA is TGTGCAATCAGTGAGTCTGACGGGGGATACGGCTACACCTTC. Amino acids: CAISESDGGYGYTF.

The gene calls are TRBV18 and TRBJ2-3, with TRBD2 matching over 9 bases. CDR1 KGHSH and CDR2 LQKENI come from the germline V gene. The length of the CDR3 is 15 residues. With V trimmed by 4 bases and J by 4 bases, 6 bases remained unmatched. CDR3 residues: CASSRGLAGPDTQYF. CDR3 DNA sequence: TGTGCCAGCTCACGAGGGCTAGCGGGACCAGATACGCAGTATTTT. The variable domain in full, with the rest retrieved from reference TRBV18 and TRBJ2-3, is NAGVMQNPRHLVRRRGQEARLRCSPMKGHSHVYWYRQLPEEGLKFMVYLQKENIIDESGMPKERFSAEFPKEGPSILRIQQVVRGDSAAYFCASSRGLAGPDTQYFGPGTRLTVL.

V and J are TRBV28 and TRBJ2-3; no clear D. V was clipped by 1 base and J by 1 base, with 9 bases between them. The CDR3 has 15 residues. Germline values: CDR1 MDHEN, CDR2 SYDVKM. CDR3 protein: CASSLSLAGTDTQYF. The CDR3 DNA follows: TGTGCCAGCAGTTTATCCCTGGCGGGCACAGATACGCAGTATTTT.

This clone came up once. The chain uses TRBV15 and TRBJ1-5; possible D gene TRBD1, 6 bases. V lost 5 bases to trimming and J lost 4 bases, with 12 bases between them. The CDR3 extends over 14 amino acids. Germline loops: CDR1 LNHNV, CDR2 YYDKDF (reference sequence). As DNA, the CDR3 is TGTGCCACCAGCGGGGACAAACTGAATCAGCCCCAGCATTTT. It encodes CATSGDKLNQPQHF.

J is TRBJ1-1 and V is TRBV6-5; TRBD1 might be the D (5 bases). Deletions cut 6 bases from V and 5 bases from J, with 10 bases between. The CDR3 loop spans 12 amino acids. Germline assignment: CDR1 MNHEY and CDR2 SVGAGI. CDR3 residues: CASSQTATEAFF. The CDR3, as DNA: TGTGCCAGCAGCCAGACAGCTACTGAAGCTTTCTTT.

The chain uses TRBV5-6 and TRBJ2-5; TRBD2 agrees at 14 bases. With 4 bases clipped from V and 4 bases from J, the junction kept 12 bases outside the gene matches. CDR1 is SGHDT, CDR2 YYEEEE, per germline. The CDR3 spans 18 residues. CDR3 sequence: CASSPTLRLAGGPETQYF. Written as DNA, the CDR3 is TGTGCCAGCAGCCCTACCCTCCGACTAGCGGGAGGGCCAGAGACCCAGTACTTC.

The CDR3 reads CASSLLLGAEQFF. The CDR3 region has the DNA TGTGCCAGCAGCTTACTCCTCGGTGCTGAGCAGTTCTTC. This chain joins TRBV9 and TRBJ2-1; D not resolved. The V end lost 4 bases, the J end lost 9 bases, and 14 bases lay between the germline ends. The CDR3 extends over 13 amino acids. Per germline, CDR1 SGDLS and CDR2 YYNGEE.

V usage is TRBV19 and J usage is TRBJ2-5; possibly TRBD2 for D (6 bases). CDR1 LNHDA and CDR2 SQIVND come from the germline V gene (reference sequence). This CDR3 comprises 14 residues. The V and J ends lost 7 bases and 5 bases respectively, with 17 bases between them. CDR3 loop: CASNGGALGETQYF. The DNA for the CDR3 is TGTGCCAGTAACGGCGGGGCACTAGGGGAGACCCAGTACTTC.

The chain carries TRBV9 and TRBJ2-7, with 8 positions matching TRBD1. The CDR3 spans 15 residues. Looked up from germline, CDR1 is SGDLS and CDR2 is YYNGEE. V shed 0 bases and J 2 bases; nucleotides not matched to a gene: 4. Here the CDR3 DNA reads TGTGCCAGCAGCGTAGGGGACAGGCCCACCTACGAGCAGTACTTC. Translated, it gives CASSVGDRPTYEQYF.

This chain connects TRBV4-1 to TRBJ1-2; D may be TRBD1 (5 bases). This CDR3 has 14 residues. The V gene's germline CDR1 is MGHRA and CDR2 YSYEKL. V lost 3 bases and J lost 5, with 13 bases in between. As DNA, the CDR3 is TGCGCCAGCAGCCAGGGGGAGGAGATATATGGCTACACCTTC. As protein: CASSQGEEIYGYTF.

The DNA for the CDR3 is TGTGCCTGGAGTGTCCCCGGCTCTGGGGCCAACGTCCTGACTTTC. This gives the protein CAWSVPGSGANVLTF. The chain combines TRBV30 with TRBJ2-6; D ambiguous. The V and J ends lost 0 bases and 0 bases respectively, with 6 bases between them. Germline loops: CDR1 GTSNPN, CDR2 SVGIG (reference sequence). The CDR3 sequence is 15 residues long.